Each of the 7 T cell receptor beta chains below was sequenced from the same sample in a study of T cell responses to AZD1222 COVID-19 vaccine. Clones were read by immunoSEQ multiplex PCR, and TCRdb kept only the in-frame ones, dropping some. The sample has 200,000 or so clones; about 90% are singletons. The sample in question was peripheral blood, obtained on day 0 of MenACWY control vaccination. The source of these receptors is an adult in good health.

A few counts support this clone. The rearrangement joins TRBV7-9 to TRBJ1-4; D ambiguous. Trimming took off 3 bases at V and 3 bases at J, with 8 bases between the two ends. From germline, CDR1 is SEHNR and CDR2 FQNEAQ (reference sequence). This CDR3 is 14 amino acids long. CDR3 bases: TGTGCCAGCAGCTTGGGCAGATCTAATGAAAAACTGTTTTTT. Translating gives CASSLGRSNEKLFF.

This chain connects TRBV9 to TRBJ1-1; D is perhaps TRBD1 (6 bases). The CDR3 has 14 amino acids. V was pared by 0 bases and J by 4 bases, with 10 bases between. From germline, CDR1 is SGDLS and CDR2 YYNGEE. CDR3 bases: TGTGCCAGCAGCGTAGGGGGGCTGGGCACTGAAGCTTTCTTT. Its protein is CASSVGGLGTEAFF.

The chain has TRBV5-1 and TRBJ1-2; 8 nucleotides line up with TRBD1. The CDR3 sequence is 14 residues long. Germline V CDR1 and CDR2: SGHRS, YFSETQ. V shed 3 bases, J shed 6 bases, and the junction held 7 bases outside the gene matches. In DNA form, the CDR3 reads TGCGCCAGCAGCTCCGGAGACAGGGGAGATGGCTACACCTTC. This encodes CASSSGDRGDGYTF.

Comment on this clone: A junction end diverges from the germline sequence, so it may reflect a read error. This chain connects TRBV25-1 to TRBJ1-3; 8 bases fit TRBD1. Per the germline V gene, CDR1 is MGHDK and CDR2 is SYGVNS. The CDR3 has 11 residues. The CDR3 reads CASRDLTGVKF. Here the CDR3 DNA reads TGTGCCAGCAGAGACTTGACAGGGGTGAAGTTT. Full variable domain (outside the CDR3, taken from reference TRBV25-1 and TRBJ1-3): EADIYQTPRYLVIGTGKKITLECSQTMGHDKMYWYQQDPGMELHLIHYSYGVNSTEKGDLSSESTVSRIRTEHFPLTLESARPSHTSQYLCASRDLTGVKFGEGSWLTVV.

The chain employs TRBV5-5 and TRBJ2-1; 8 positions agree with TRBD2. This CDR3 is 15 amino acids long. Losses at the gene ends were 3 bases for V and 6 bases for J; bases not matched to a gene: 8. Germline assignment: CDR1 SGHKS and CDR2 YYEKEE (reference sequence). CDR3 nucleotides: TGTGCCAGCAGCTACCTAGGGACTAGGGGCAATGAGCAGTTCTTC. As protein: CASSYLGTRGNEQFF.

The rearrangement uses TRBV11-1 and TRBJ2-1; possibly TRBD2 for D (6 bases). This CDR3 has 15 amino acids. Germline-derived CDR1 and CDR2 are SGHAT and FQDESV (reference sequence). Trimming pared 0 bases from V and 6 bases from J, leaving 12 bases between. CDR3 DNA sequence: TGTGCCAGCAGCTTAGCCGGGACTGGAGTCAATGAGCAGTTCTTC. Translation: CASSLAGTGVNEQFF. The full variable domain, completed using reference TRBV11-1 and TRBJ2-1, is EAEVAQSPRYKITEKSQAVAFWCDPISGHATLYWYRQILGQGPELLVQFQDESVVDDSQLPKDRFSAERLKGVDSTLKIQPAELGDSAMYLCASSLAGTGVNEQFFGPGTRLTVL.

The V gene is TRBV7-9, the J gene TRBJ1-2; possible D gene TRBD1, 5 bases. Trimming stripped 7 bases from V and 6 bases from J, with 15 bases between. Germline CDR1 reads SEHNR; CDR2 reads FQNEAQ (reference sequence). The CDR3 sequence is 13 residues long. The CDR3 DNA reads TGTGCCAGCATCGGAAATAGAGGGGATGGCTACACCTTC. As protein: CASIGNRGDGYTF. Combining the CDR3 with reference TRBV7-9 and TRBJ1-2 gives the whole variable domain DTGVSQNPRHKITKRGQNVTFRCDPISEHNRLYWYRQTLGQGPEFLTYFQNEAQLEKSRLLSDRFSAERPKGSFSTLEIQRTEQGDSAMYLCASIGNRGDGYTFGSGTRLTVV.